One TCR beta chain is described in this entry. What it recognizes is unknown. This sample is drawn from a study of healthy donors' naive CD4 and CD8 T cells. Germline lookup yields CDR1 LNHDA and CDR2 SQIVND (reference sequence). The CDR3 spans 14 residues. V was shortened by 5 bases and J by 2 bases, with 12 bases between the two germline ends. A linear amplification protocol produced the TCR libraries from around 500 ng of total RNA. TCRdb reprocessed the reads with MiXCR, giving one entry per CDR3 protein. The sample contains approximately 180,000 distinct CDR3 sequences, about four fifths of which appear only once. Study-level findings and limits: A reported CD4+/CD8+ bias affected most V and J genes in naive cells.

This TCR was sampled from a pool of human donors in good health; the sample pools cells from several healthy donors. This chain links TRBV19 with TRBJ2-5; D gene unclear. Specimen: naive CD4+ and CD8+ T cells sorted from blood, pooled from several donors. This CDR3 is CASSPRTDQETQYF. CDR3 bases: TGTGCCAGTAGTCCGCGGACGGATCAAGAGACCCAGTACTTC.